Below are 2 T cell receptor beta chains sequenced from a single sample in a study of blood T cell repertoires in COVID-19 (dated by TCRdb to the early 2020s). Libraries were prepared through the immunoSEQ multiplex PCR assay. As stored in TCRdb, this immuneACCESS dataset retains in-frame rearrangements with V and J assigned. A fraction of the clones does not appear; measured against another copy, unresolved V genes explain less than half of the discrepancy, and the remainder lacks a known reason. Counted in this sample were roughly 200,000 clones; roughly 84% of them appeared once. The ten most abundant clones make up over 15% of the sample. Sequences were obtained from peripheral blood. The receptors originated from a person aged 70 to 85 with COVID-19, enrolled during active disease.

The gene calls are TRBV11-3 and TRBJ2-1; 7 nucleotides line up with TRBD2. CDR3 length: 16 residues. Germline assignment: CDR1 SGHNT and CDR2 YENEEA. The V segment lost 0 bases and the J segment 1 base; nucleotides outside the gene matches: 3. The chain's CDR3 is CASSLDGGRSYNEQFF. The DNA for the CDR3 is TGTGCCAGCAGCTTAGACGGCGGGAGATCCTACAATGAGCAGTTCTTC.

This chain uses TRBV4-1 with TRBJ2-7; 10 bases line up with TRBD1. CDR1 is MGHRA, CDR2 YSYEKL, per germline. V dropped 2 bases and J dropped 6; count of bases not matched to a gene: 7. This CDR3 has 15 residues. The CDR3 region is CASSQRTGGDSEQYF. The DNA for the CDR3 is TGCGCCAGCAGCCAACGGACAGGGGGAGACTCCGAGCAGTACTTC.